The 11 T cell receptor beta chains reported below all come from one sample, sequenced in a study of CD8+ T cells in alopecia areata. Reverse transcribed after extraction, RNA yielded cDNA as the sequencing template. Profiling relied on immunoSEQ multiplex PCR, and the TCRdb table lists in-frame clones only, not all of them. Of about 140,000 clones in the sample, roughly 86% were seen once. Described treatment: oral pan-JAK inhibitor, 5-10 mg twice daily. This material consisted of CD8+ T cells sorted from blood, taken at week 4, from a patient treated with tofacitinib. The receptors shown here come from a human donor with alopecia areata.

This clone was found once. The chain combines TRBV7-9 with TRBJ2-4; 8 nucleotides align to TRBD1. The CDR3 length is 13 residues. From germline, CDR1 is SEHNR and CDR2 FQNEAQ (reference sequence). V lost 4 bases, J lost 7 bases, and 3 bases stayed unmatched. The CDR3 sequence: CASSSTGDNIQYF. The CDR3 DNA reads as TGTGCCAGCAGCTCGACAGGGGACAACATTCAGTACTTC.

On this clone itself: No DNA is shown, since the ends of the CDR3 on it are uncertain; the CDR3 is the one TCRdb lists. CDR3 loop: CASSSSPSGGGMDTQYF. The rearrangement joins TRBV27 to TRBJ2-3; TRBD2 reflects the table's D call only, with no check against the DNA. The CDR3 region is 17 residues in length, termini included. The germline gives CDR1 MNHEY, CDR2 SMNVEV (reference sequence).

This chain links TRBV6-5 with TRBJ2-5; TRBD2 matches 8 bases. Trimming at V came to 4 bases and at J to 0 bases, leaving 7 bases not matched to a gene. The CDR3 has 16 residues. Per germline, CDR1 MNHEY and CDR2 SVGAGI. Here the CDR3 DNA reads TGTGCCAGCAGTTTCTTTGCGGGAGGCCACCAAGAGACCCAGTACTTC. Translation: CASSFFAGGHQETQYF.

The V gene is TRBV29-1, the J gene TRBJ1-2, with 8 positions matching TRBD1. V dropped 2 bases and J dropped 3; count of bases not matched to a gene: 11. Germline CDR1 reads SQVTM; CDR2 reads ANQGSEA. The CDR3 extends over 16 amino acids. CDR3 DNA sequence: TGCAGCGTTGAACCACCGACAGGGGCGACGTACTATGGCTACACCTTC. Protein product: CSVEPPTGATYYGYTF.

This rearrangement joins TRBV2 to TRBJ2-1; 10 bases match TRBD2. The ends lost 8 bases at V and 5 bases at J; junction bases unmatched: 9. The length of the CDR3 is 15 residues. Per germline, CDR1 SNHLY and CDR2 FYNNEI. Here the CDR3 DNA reads TGTGCCAGCTTCGGTAGCGGGAGGAATGACAATGAGCAGTTCTTC. Residues: CASFGSGRNDNEQFF.

The rearrangement uses TRBV19 and TRBJ2-7; TRBD1 matches at 9 bases. J gave up 2 bases and V 11 bases, and 7 bases lay outside the gene matches. This CDR3 region has 13 residues. CDR1 and CDR2 (germline): LNHDA, SQIVND (reference sequence). Here the CDR3 reads CASGQGITYEQYF. The CDR3, as DNA: TGTGCCTCCGGACAGGGGATTACCTACGAGCAGTACTTC. Full variable domain (rest looked up from reference TRBV19 and TRBJ2-7): DGGITQSPKYLFRKEGQNVTLSCEQNLNHDAMYWYRQDPGQGLRLIYYSQIVNDFQKGDIAEGYSVSREKKESFPLTVTSAQKNPTAFYLCASGQGITYEQYFGPGTRLTVT.

The chain is built from TRBV27 and TRBJ2-3, with TRBD2 matching 8 bases. Trimming at V came to 3 bases and at J to 1 base, leaving 0 bases not matched to a gene. This CDR3 has 14 residues. Germline CDR1 reads MNHEY; CDR2 reads SMNVEV (reference sequence). The CDR3 DNA reads TGTGCCAGCAGTTTGACTAGCGGCACAGATACGCAGTATTTT. Amino acid sequence: CASSLTSGTDTQYF.

The chain recombines TRBV6-1 with TRBJ1-2; D unclear. CDR1 and CDR2 from the germline V gene are MNHNS and SASEGT. The V and J ends lost 5 bases and 14 bases respectively, with 12 bases between them. CDR3 length: 10 amino acids. CDR3 region: CASSSKVGTF. The DNA of the CDR3 is TGTGCCAGCAGTTCCAAGGTTGGGACCTTC.

CDR3 sequence reads: CASSLEGKYTEAFF. The CDR3 DNA sequence: TGCGCCAGCAGCTTGGAAGGGAAGTACACTGAAGCTTTCTTT. The rearrangement joins TRBV5-1 to TRBJ1-1; D uncertain. Germline-derived CDR1 and CDR2 are SGHRS and YFSETQ. This CDR3 comprises 14 residues. Trimming cost V 0 bases and J 3 bases, with 9 bases left between them.

The chain couples TRBV11-2 to TRBJ1-5, with D unclear. The CDR3 consists of 15 residues. V was cut by 0 bases and J by 5 bases, with 11 bases left in between. CDR1 is SGHAT and CDR2 is FQNNGV in the germline V gene. The CDR3 loop is CASSLEGPVDQPQHF. DNA for the CDR3: TGTGCCAGCAGCTTAGAAGGACCGGTAGATCAGCCCCAGCATTTT.

The gene calls are TRBV6-4 and TRBJ2-1; D is uncertain. V shed 5 bases and J shed 3 bases, with 14 bases lying between them. Looked up from germline, CDR1 is MRHNA and CDR2 is SNTAGT. This CDR3 comprises 15 residues. The DNA of the CDR3 is TGTGCCAGCAGTCTTGGGTCTGGGGTCTACAATGAGCAGTTCTTC. Translation: CASSLGSGVYNEQFF.